Given below is one TCR beta chain in context. The antigen is undetermined. Researchers ran the PCR with 60 Vbeta and 13 Jbeta primers. Sequencing was performed with immunoSEQ multiplex PCR; in TCRdb, only in-frame clones are kept and a portion is missing. In the table there are 150,000 to 200,000 clones, roughly 83% of which are singletons. This entry belongs to a study of cytomegalovirus exposure and HLA in healthy donors. Study overall: One earlier analysis, a look at about 179 million T cells, found around 110 million unique TCR beta sequences. Overall study results and limits: No immune exposure information besides CMV serostatus was available. A later analysis revealed that TCR association rates differed between HLA loci, peaking at DRB1 and bottoming out at HLA-C. Among TCR sequences, most were rare, though some public TCRs appeared in many donors.

Germline V gene sequence: CDR1 SGHRS, CDR2 YFSETQ. CDR3 length: 14 amino acids. Trimming left V 4 bases short and J 0 bases short, with 11 bases between. This clonotype originated in a woman aged 50 to 60 in good health and CMV-seronegative. Sequenced sample: PBMCs. The J gene is TRBJ2-7, the V gene TRBV5-1, with a weak D call TRBD1 (5 bases). The CDR3 DNA reads TGCGCCAGCAGCCGCCCGACAGACTCCTACGAGCAGTACTTC. Its protein is CASSRPTDSYEQYF.